A selection of T cell receptor beta chains follows, all from one sample in a study of T-cell memory formation after mild COVID-19. TCRdb analysed the 5' RACE reads with MiXCR anew, one entry per CDR3 protein. The table shows hundreds of thousands of distinct CDR3 sequences, with 20% to 25% occurring only once. Sample: PBMCs or a T cell subset sorted from them (not recorded which). These receptor sequences come from an adult woman who had mild COVID-19 (a few samples of this study predate the infection). Cell type and time point are not known. CDR3s include the opening cysteine and the closing phenylalanine or tryptophan. Fields, in order: D gene, V gene, J gene, clone size, CDR3 protein, CDR3 DNA. D genes are given only for firm matches. Not every row has a clone size; where given, it reads once, few, many or a size class.

d_gene: .
v_gene: TRBV4-2
j_gene: TRBJ2-3
abundance: .
CDR3aa: CASSPKGMRENWVGTQYF
CDR3nt: TGTGCCAGCAGCCCCAAAGGTATGCGCGAGAACTGGGTTGGTACGCAGTATTTT

d_gene: .
v_gene: TRBV7-9
j_gene: TRBJ1-5
abundance: .
CDR3aa: CASSLAGILEPQHF
CDR3nt: TGTGCCAGCAGCTTAGCAGGGATTCTCGAGCCCCAGCATTTT

d_gene: .
v_gene: TRBV12-3/TRBV12-4
j_gene: TRBJ2-1
abundance: .
CDR3aa: CASRRTGDNEQFF
CDR3nt: TGTGCCAGCAGGAGGACGGGGGACAATGAGCAGTTCTTC

d_gene: .
v_gene: TRBV7-2
j_gene: TRBJ1-2
abundance: .
CDR3aa: CASSRQDYGYTF
CDR3nt: TGTGCCAGCAGCCGACAGGACTATGGCTACACCTTC

d_gene: TRBD1
v_gene: TRBV2
j_gene: TRBJ1-1
abundance: once
CDR3aa: CASSTGGMNTEAFF
CDR3nt: TGTGCCAGCAGCACAGGGGGCATGAACACTGAAGCTTTCTTT

d_gene: .
v_gene: TRBV7-2
j_gene: TRBJ2-7
abundance: .
CDR3aa: CASSFGQHYEQYF
CDR3nt: TGTGCCAGCAGCTTCGGACAACACTACGAGCAGTACTTC

d_gene: TRBD2
v_gene: TRBV20-1
j_gene: TRBJ2-1
abundance: .
CDR3aa: CSPSVRGGAYEQFF
CDR3nt: TGCAGTCCATCCGTACGGGGGGGCGCGTATGAGCAGTTCTTC

d_gene: .
v_gene: TRBV24-1
j_gene: TRBJ2-7
abundance: .
CDR3aa: CATSDGGITYEQYF
CDR3nt: TGTGCCACCAGTGACGGGGGAATTACCTACGAGCAGTACTTC

d_gene: TRBD1
v_gene: TRBV19
j_gene: TRBJ1-6
abundance: .
CDR3aa: CASSEDRGNNSPLHF
CDR3nt: TGTGCCAGTAGCGAAGACAGGGGAAACAATTCACCCCTCCACTTT

d_gene: TRBD2
v_gene: TRBV10-3
j_gene: TRBJ2-5
abundance: few
CDR3aa: CAISGWQRGTQETQYF
CDR3nt: TGTGCCATCAGTGGGTGGCAGCGGGGGACACAAGAGACCCAGTACTTC

d_gene: .
v_gene: TRBV11-2
j_gene: TRBJ1-1
abundance: .
CDR3aa: CASSLDRGRYTEAFF
CDR3nt: TGTGCCAGCAGCTTAGATCGGGGGAGGTATACTGAAGCTTTCTTT

d_gene: .
v_gene: TRBV21-1
j_gene: TRBJ2-7
abundance: .
CDR3aa: CDKQVSGISYEQYF
CDR3nt: TGTGACAAGCAGGTTTCAGGGATCTCCTACGAGCAGTACTTC

d_gene: TRBD2
v_gene: TRBV5-1
j_gene: TRBJ2-1
abundance: few
CDR3aa: CASSLAAGAGYNEQFF
CDR3nt: TGCGCCAGCAGCTTGGCCGCGGGAGCCGGCTACAATGAGCAGTTCTTC

d_gene: TRBD2
v_gene: TRBV12-3/TRBV12-4
j_gene: TRBJ2-3
abundance: few
CDR3aa: CASSFKGTSGGTDTQYF
CDR3nt: TGTGCCAGCAGTTTTAAGGGGACTAGCGGGGGAACAGATACGCAGTATTTT

d_gene: .
v_gene: TRBV9
j_gene: TRBJ2-7
abundance: few
CDR3aa: CASSAGESSYEQYF
CDR3nt: TGTGCCAGCAGCGCCGGGGAGAGCTCCTACGAGCAGTACTTC

d_gene: .
v_gene: TRBV5-1
j_gene: TRBJ2-7
abundance: many
CDR3aa: CASSFFQGVYEQYF
CDR3nt: TGCGCCAGCAGCTTTTTTCAGGGAGTCTACGAGCAGTACTTC

d_gene: TRBD2
v_gene: TRBV29-1
j_gene: TRBJ2-2
abundance: .
CDR3aa: CSAGAGDTGELFF
CDR3nt: TGCAGCGCCGGGGCGGGGGACACCGGGGAGCTGTTTTTT

d_gene: .
v_gene: TRBV4-3
j_gene: TRBJ2-1
abundance: .
CDR3aa: CASSHGISDLFF
CDR3nt: TGCGCCAGCAGCCACGGGATTAGTGATTTGTTCTTC

d_gene: TRBD1
v_gene: TRBV12-3/TRBV12-4
j_gene: TRBJ1-2
abundance: .
CDR3aa: CATRQGAFGYTF
CDR3nt: TGTGCCACCAGACAGGGGGCGTTTGGCTACACCTTC

d_gene: .
v_gene: TRBV5-1
j_gene: TRBJ2-3
abundance: .
CDR3aa: CASSRGRESNTDTQYF
CDR3nt: TGCGCCAGCAGCCGGGGGCGGGAGAGTAATACAGATACGCAGTATTTT

d_gene: TRBD1
v_gene: TRBV6-2/TRBV6-3
j_gene: TRBJ1-2
abundance: .
CDR3aa: CASSDDRAPYGYTF
CDR3nt: TGTGCCAGCAGCGATGACAGGGCTCCCTATGGCTACACCTTC

d_gene: .
v_gene: TRBV19
j_gene: TRBJ1-5
abundance: few
CDR3aa: CASSVGSHQPQHF
CDR3nt: TGTGCCAGTAGTGTGGGGAGCCATCAGCCCCAGCATTTT

d_gene: TRBD2
v_gene: TRBV15
j_gene: TRBJ2-1
abundance: few
CDR3aa: CATSRLAGAVYNEQFF
CDR3nt: TGTGCCACCAGCAGATTAGCGGGAGCGGTCTACAATGAGCAGTTCTTC

d_gene: .
v_gene: TRBV20-1
j_gene: TRBJ1-3
abundance: .
CDR3aa: CSARAPFMGDGNTIYF
CDR3nt: TGCAGTGCTAGAGCCCCTTTCATGGGAGATGGAAACACCATATATTTT

d_gene: .
v_gene: TRBV13
j_gene: TRBJ1-5
abundance: .
CDR3aa: CASSLGGSAYNQPQHF
CDR3nt: TGTGCCAGCAGCTTAGGAGGCAGCGCCTACAATCAGCCCCAGCATTTT

d_gene: .
v_gene: TRBV30
j_gene: TRBJ1-5
abundance: .
CDR3aa: CAWSVRWGAQPQHF
CDR3nt: TGTGCCTGGAGTGTACGGTGGGGGGCACAGCCCCAGCATTTT

d_gene: .
v_gene: TRBV4-1
j_gene: TRBJ2-2
abundance: .
CDR3aa: CASSHLVLRTVAGELFF
CDR3nt: TGCGCCAGCAGCCACCTCGTACTAAGGACTGTGGCCGGGGAGCTGTTTTTT

d_gene: TRBD2
v_gene: TRBV11-3
j_gene: TRBJ2-3
abundance: few
CDR3aa: CASSLGTSGRNVDTQYF
CDR3nt: TGTGCCAGCAGTTTAGGGACTAGCGGGAGAAACGTGGATACGCAGTATTTT

d_gene: TRBD2
v_gene: TRBV6-2/TRBV6-3
j_gene: TRBJ2-7
abundance: .
CDR3aa: CASSYSTSGNGGYEQYF
CDR3nt: TGTGCCAGCAGTTACAGTACTAGCGGGAACGGTGGCTACGAGCAGTACTTC

d_gene: .
v_gene: TRBV4-3
j_gene: TRBJ1-1
abundance: .
CDR3aa: CASSQSPSTEAFF
CDR3nt: TGCGCCAGCAGCCAATCTCCCAGCACTGAAGCTTTCTTT

d_gene: .
v_gene: TRBV7-6
j_gene: TRBJ2-6
abundance: once
CDR3aa: CASSLGIFGANVLTF
CDR3nt: TGTGCCAGCAGCTTAGGTATATTTGGGGCCAACGTCCTGACTTTC

d_gene: .
v_gene: TRBV5-1
j_gene: TRBJ1-1
abundance: few
CDR3aa: CASSLEPTGKTEAFF
CDR3nt: TGCGCCAGCAGCTTGGAACCAACAGGGAAAACTGAAGCTTTCTTT

d_gene: .
v_gene: TRBV4-2
j_gene: TRBJ1-1
abundance: few
CDR3aa: CASSQTVQNTEAFF
CDR3nt: TGTGCCAGCAGCCAGACGGTCCAGAACACTGAAGCTTTCTTT